The sequence of this T cell receptor beta chain was determined in a study of OX40 agonist ivuxolimab in advanced cancers. Study-level information: Hepatocellular carcinoma, melanoma, renal cell or head and neck cancer affected the dose-escalation patients.

This clone was observed a few times. Its antigen is unidentified. Regarding the study as a whole: Clonal expansion among partial responders at 0.1-3.0 mg/kg ranked near the lowest.

Using immunoSEQ multiplex PCR, the repertoire was profiled, and TCRdb retains in-frame clones only, with some absent. The sample comprises tens of thousands of clones, roughly nine tenths of which are singletons, and less than 15% rests with the top ten. CDR3 length: 14 amino acids. Looked up from germline, CDR1 is MGHRA and CDR2 is YSYEKL. V dropped 6 bases and J dropped 6; count of bases not matched to a gene: 5. This sequence joins TRBV4-1 and TRBJ2-2; 9 nucleotides line up with TRBD2. The source of this sequence is an adult with an advanced solid tumor such as melanoma, head and neck, liver or kidney cancer. The source material was CD4+ or CD8+ T cells sorted from blood, sampled in a trial of the OX40 agonist ivuxolimab. The CDR3 is CASRAGGPPGELFF. CDR3 coding DNA: TGCGCCAGCAGGGCGGGAGGGCCTCCCGGGGAGCTGTTTTTT.